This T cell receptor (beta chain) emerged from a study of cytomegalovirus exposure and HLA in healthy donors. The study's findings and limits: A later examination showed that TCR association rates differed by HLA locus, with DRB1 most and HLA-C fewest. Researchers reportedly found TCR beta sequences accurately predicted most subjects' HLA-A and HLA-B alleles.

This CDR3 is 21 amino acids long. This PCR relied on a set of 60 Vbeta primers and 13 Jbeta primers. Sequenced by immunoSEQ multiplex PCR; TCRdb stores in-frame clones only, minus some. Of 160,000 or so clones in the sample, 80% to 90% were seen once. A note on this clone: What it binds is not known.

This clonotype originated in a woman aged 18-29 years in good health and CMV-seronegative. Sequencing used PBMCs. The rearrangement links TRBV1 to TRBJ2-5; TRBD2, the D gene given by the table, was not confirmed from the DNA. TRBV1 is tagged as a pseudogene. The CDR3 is CTSSREASPRASGVGQETQYF. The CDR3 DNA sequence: TGCACCAGCAGCCGGGAGGCCTCGCCTCGAGCTAGCGGGGTTGGGCAAGAGACCCAGTACTTC.